The T cell receptor beta chain under discussion was sequenced for a study of blood T cell repertoires in COVID-19 (dated by TCRdb to 2018 to 2021). Notes on the research overall: Collaborator samples came from the United States, Italy and Spain and covered acute and convalescent phases of COVID-19. The sample metadata nearly always contained a de-identified subject ID, COVID-19 status, age in years and sex. Subjects who had been exposed to COVID-19, were actively infected with it, or had recovered from it provided the deeply sampled blood TCRbeta repertoires that made up the dataset. Samples came from the ongoing ImmuneRACE study (first 160 participants) plus 1,254 subjects from 6 global collaborators. HLA class I and class II types, where available, came from metadata supplied by the sample provider rather than from assay-based typing. The repertoires were released in a freely available public database intended as a resource for research on the immune response to SARS-CoV-2. The material from the prospective study consisted of cDNA or gDNA derived from T cells, B-cell-depleted T cells, or PBMCs.

Collaborating institutions collected whole blood in K2EDTA tubes following their own protocols. Collaborator samples were shipped for TCRbeta analysis as frozen whole blood, isolated PBMCs, or DNA extracted from either sample type. Findings and caveats that apply to the study as a whole: How much clinical and demographic metadata was included differed by source and by participant, and the metadata was provided uncurated.

The immunoSEQ Assay, a bias-controlled multiplex PCR, was used to amplify TCRbeta CDR3 regions from genomic DNA. In the source study's methods: Nucleated cell counts per sample were estimated from amplification of reference gene primers within the assay. To quantify the absolute abundance of each unique TCRbeta CDR3 rearrangement, sequence reads were collapsed and filtered. For each sample, productive Simpson clonality was calculated by taking the square root of Simpson's diversity index across productive rearrangements. TCRdb obtained this table from immuneACCESS and retained in-frame rearrangements with V and J assigned. These tables miss some clones; where compared with another copy, unresolved V genes account for less than half of the shortfall, and the remainder is unexplained. The V and J calls and clone size come from that table; D and trimming were worked out from the DNA. The sample table lists about 160,000 clones, roughly 79% of them with a count of one. 20% to 25% of the sample belongs to the ten largest clones.

Note on this clone: The target of this receptor is not known. Nothing much larger sits one base from this clone, and base qualities are not available.

Sample: peripheral blood. The TCR sequence derives from a woman older than 75 with acute or convalescent COVID-19.

The CDR3 region reads CASSQAGQGPQPQHF. The DNA sequence is given as TGTGCCAGCAGCCAAGCGGGACAGGGGCCCCAGCCCCAGCATTTT. The rearranged segments are TRBV3-1 (or the pseudogene TRBV3-2) and TRBJ1-5; TRBD1 agrees with 10 junctional bases. The CDR3, cysteine through phenylalanine, is 15 amino acids long. The read is trimmed to its CDR3 DNA, 45 bases read in frame from base 1. Clipping removes 1 base from V and 7 bases from J, with 4 as the unmatched junction base count. The germline V gene (reference sequence) provides CDR1 LGHDT and CDR2 YNNKEL.